This T cell receptor (beta chain) emerged from a study of vaccination and CD4 T cells after COVID-19. At the level of the study: Cultures that served as controls received a CEFX pool, an HIV-1 Nef pool, or no peptide.

Cultured CD4+ T-cell DNA underwent Oncomine TCR Beta short-read sequencing. Scientists extracted genomic DNA from CD4+ T cells grown in culture. MiXCR was run by TCRdb on the PCR reads, yielding one entry per CDR3 protein. The sample yields about 15,000 distinct CDR3 sequences, around half seen once. CDR1 is SGHTA and CDR2 is FQGNSA in the germline V gene. Trimming shortened V by 1 base and J by 4 bases, and 14 bases separated the two germline ends. The CDR3 has 15 residues. Comment on this clonotype: No antigen is known for it.

The treatment is: approximately nine-day PBMC culture with coronavirus spike peptide pools or control peptides (ViraFEST assay). PBMCs, plated at fewer than 2.5 million per well, were grown in the presence of 10 IU/ml IL-2 and approximately 9 ug/ml peptide pools. The receptor's source is a human donor who had recovered from COVID-19. The rearrangement joins TRBV7-2 to TRBJ2-7, with unresolved D. Sequenced here: CD4+ T cells from blood, cultured in vitro, sampled before SARS-CoV-2 vaccination. CDR3 nucleotides: TGTGCCAGCAGCTTAGTTGTAGTTAGCACGTACGAGCAGTACTTC. This sequence encodes CASSLVVVSTYEQYF.